The 29 T cell receptor beta chains below were found in one sample sequenced in a study of T cell changes during pregnancy in multiple sclerosis. The protocol was immunoSEQ multiplex PCR, while the TCRdb copy is restricted to in-frame clones and leaves out a portion. Of roughly 48,000 clones listed, 88% are singletons. The starting material was CD4+ T cells from peripheral blood mononuclear cells, obtained in the second trimester of pregnancy. These receptors came from a female donor with multiple sclerosis, enrolled in a pregnancy study.

The rearrangement links TRBV2 to TRBJ2-7; 9 positions match TRBD1. CDR3 length: 16 amino acids. The V gene's germline CDR1 is SNHLY and CDR2 FYNNEI. J gave up 1 base and V 7 bases, and 11 bases lay outside the gene matches. CDR3: CASTRNRDRVSYEQYF. CDR3 nucleotides: TGTGCCAGCACGCGAAACCGGGACAGGGTTTCCTACGAGCAGTACTTC.

This clone was recorded only once. The chain recombines TRBV19 with TRBJ2-5; possibly TRBD2 for D (5 bases). CDR1 is LNHDA and CDR2 is SQIVND in the germline V gene (reference sequence). The CDR3 spans 12 residues. V dropped 5 bases and J dropped 4 bases, with 8 bases sitting between them. The CDR3 spells CASSQGRETQYF. The CDR3, as DNA: TGTGCCAGTAGTCAAGGGAGAGAGACCCAGTACTTC.

This clone was seen once. This chain uses TRBV4-1 with TRBJ2-1; tentative D call: TRBD2 (5 bases). CDR1 is MGHRA, CDR2 YSYEKL, per germline. The CDR3 extends over 14 amino acids. Trimming removed 1 base from V and 5 bases from J, with 9 bases in between. The DNA of the CDR3 is TGCGCCAGCAGCCAAGGGGAGAATGACAATGAGCAGTTCTTC. It codes for CASSQGENDNEQFF.

About this clone: One end of the junction does not line up with germline, which may come from a read error. The V and J genes are TRBV7-7 and TRBJ2-2, with TRBD2 as a possible D gene (5 bases). Per germline, CDR1 SSHAT and CDR2 FNYEAQ (reference sequence). CDR3 length equals 14 residues. The CDR3, as DNA: TGTGCTAGCAGTGAGGACTGGAACACCGGGGAGCTGTTTTTT. Protein sequence: CASSEDWNTGELFF. Combining the CDR3 with reference TRBV7-7 and TRBJ2-2 gives the whole variable domain GAGVSQSPRYKVTKRGQDVTLRCDPISSHATLYWYQQALGQGPEFLTYFNYEAQPDKSGLPSDRFSAERPEGSISTLTIQRTEQRDSAMYRCASSEDWNTGELFFGEGSRLTVL.

The chain employs TRBV27 and TRBJ1-4; TRBD1 agrees at 8 bases. The CDR3 contains 15 residues. CDR1 is MNHEY, CDR2 SMNVEV, per germline (reference sequence). The V gene end was trimmed by 4 bases and the J gene end by 5 bases; junction bases not matched to a gene: 6. The CDR3 protein is CASSSAGGRNEKLFF. The CDR3 DNA reads TGTGCCAGCAGTTCAGCAGGGGGCCGAAATGAAAAACTGTTTTTT.

The genes are TRBV5-4 and TRBJ1-1; the D gene is possibly TRBD1 (6 bases). Germline loops: CDR1 SGHNT, CDR2 YYREEE (reference sequence). The CDR3 length is 16 residues. The germline V and J ends were trimmed by 4 bases and 0 bases, with 16 bases remaining between them. CDR3 in DNA: TGTGCCAGCAGCCTGAGGGGGGGGGACATGAACACTGAAGCTTTCTTT. This encodes CASSLRGGDMNTEAFF.

This chain connects TRBV7-9 to TRBJ2-1; TRBD1 is a possible D gene (5 bases). The CDR3 runs to 14 residues. Looked up from germline, CDR1 is SEHNR and CDR2 is FQNEAQ (reference sequence). Trimming shortened V by 6 bases and J by 5 bases, and 14 bases separated the two germline ends. CDR3 nucleotides: TGTGCCAGCAGAGCTGATTCAGGGAACAATGAGCAGTTCTTC. It translates to CASRADSGNNEQFF.

The V gene is TRBV10-3, the J gene TRBJ2-1; 11 positions agree with TRBD2. This CDR3 is 13 amino acids long. Germline CDR1 is ENHRY and CDR2 is SYGVKD. V was pared by 6 bases and J by 10 bases, with 5 bases of the junction left unmatched. The CDR3 sequence: CAISPGLAEEQFF. The CDR3 bases are TGTGCCATCAGCCCGGGACTAGCGGAAGAGCAGTTCTTC.

In this sample, this clone turned up once. The chain has TRBV30 and TRBJ1-3; D is unresolved. The ends were cut back, 2 bases at V and 0 bases at J, with 14 bases in the middle. Germline CDR1 reads GTSNPN; CDR2 reads SVGIG (reference sequence). CDR3 size: 16 residues. The CDR3 loop is CAWSLRLRDSGNTIYF. The DNA of the CDR3 is TGTGCCTGGAGTTTAAGACTCCGAGACTCTGGAAACACCATATATTTT.

The rearrangement joins TRBV5-1 to TRBJ2-1; D uncertain. The V end was cut by 6 bases, the J end by 5 bases, with 15 bases between. The CDR3 totals 14 residues. Germline V CDR1 and CDR2: SGHRS, YFSETQ. CDR3 in amino acids: CASNPVPPNNEQFF. The CDR3 DNA reads TGCGCCAGCAACCCCGTCCCACCTAACAATGAGCAGTTCTTC.

This clone was counted once. The CDR3 protein is CSVALASGYEQYF. The CDR3 nucleotides read TGCAGCGTTGCATTGGCTAGCGGCTACGAGCAGTACTTC. The chain employs TRBV29-1 and TRBJ2-7, with TRBD2 matching 7 bases. The CDR3 covers 13 residues. J was trimmed by 3 bases and V by 4 bases; bases with no gene match: 6. The germline V gene has CDR1 SQVTM and CDR2 ANQGSEA.

This CDR3 is CASIRDSGPYEQYF. The CDR3 DNA reads as TGTGCCAGCATCCGGGACAGTGGCCCCTACGAGCAGTACTTC. The chain combines TRBV6-1 with TRBJ2-7, with 7 bases fitting TRBD1. The CDR3 covers 14 residues. Trimming removed 7 bases from V and 2 bases from J; junction bases left unmatched: 8. Germline lookup yields CDR1 MNHNS and CDR2 SASEGT.

This clone was counted between two and nine times. The chain has TRBV11-2 and TRBJ2-5, with 11 bases matching TRBD2. Trimming at V came to 2 bases and at J to 4 bases, leaving 6 bases not matched to a gene. This CDR3 is 16 amino acids long. In germline, CDR1 is SGHAT, CDR2 FQNNGV. The CDR3 DNA reads TGTGCCAGCAGCTTACTACTAGCGGGAGTGGGAGAGACCCAGTACTTC. Amino acids: CASSLLLAGVGETQYF.

V usage is TRBV5-4 and J usage is TRBJ2-1; 13 positions agree with TRBD2. Trimming cost V 4 bases and J 11 bases; bases outside gene matches: 12. The CDR3 totals 16 residues. The V gene's germline CDR1 is SGHNT and CDR2 YYREEE (reference sequence). CDR3 region: CASSLNAGGTSGKQFF. CDR3 in DNA: TGTGCCAGCAGCCTTAACGCAGGCGGGACTAGCGGGAAGCAGTTCTTC.

The chain has TRBV5-1 and TRBJ2-3, with 9 bases identical to TRBD1. From germline, CDR1 is SGHRS and CDR2 YFSETQ. V lost 4 bases, J lost 1 base, and 7 bases stayed unmatched. This CDR3 has 16 residues. Written as DNA, the CDR3 is TGCGCCAGCAGCCCCCGACAGGGGGGAGGCACAGATACGCAGTATTTT. Its protein product is CASSPRQGGGTDTQYF.

This chain joins TRBV6-5 and TRBJ2-7; possibly TRBD2 for D (6 bases). From germline, CDR1 is MNHEY and CDR2 SVGAGI. There are 11 residues in the CDR3. Trimming removed 7 bases at V and 4 bases at J, with 8 bases between. This chain's CDR3 is CASKGTYEQYF. The CDR3 DNA reads TGTGCCAGCAAGGGGACTTACGAGCAGTACTTC.

This clone was picked up a small number of times. The chain carries TRBV7-2 and TRBJ2-3, with D perhaps matching TRBD1 (8 bases). The CDR3 spans 17 residues. V was cut by 3 bases and J by 2 bases, with 18 bases left in between. The germline V gene has CDR1 SGHTA and CDR2 FQGNSA. The CDR3, as DNA: TGTGCCAGCAGCTTCAGACAGGGGAGGGGATACACAGATACGCAGTATTTT. Encoded protein: CASSFRQGRGYTDTQYF.

DNA of the CDR3: TGTGCCAGCAGTTTATCCCGGTACGGGACTAGGCCGTTCTTC. Its translation: CASSLSRYGTRPFF. V and J are TRBV27 and TRBJ2-1; 8 bases align to TRBD2. Trimming removed 0 bases from V and 15 bases from J; junction bases left unmatched: 10. Germline values: CDR1 MNHEY, CDR2 SMNVEV (reference sequence). The CDR3 contains 14 residues.

The V and J genes are TRBV7-6 and TRBJ2-1, with 7 positions matching TRBD2. The germline gives CDR1 SGHVS, CDR2 FNYEAQ. V was pared by 0 bases and J by 9 bases, with 8 bases of the junction left unmatched. The CDR3 runs to 15 residues. The CDR3 nucleotides read TGTGCCAGCAGCTTAGCGGGTAGCAGCGGGACTGAGCAGTTCTTC. Translating gives CASSLAGSSGTEQFF.

This clone showed up just once. The J gene is TRBJ2-2, the V gene TRBV5-4; tentative D call: TRBD1 (6 bases). The CDR3 runs to 16 residues. From germline, CDR1 is SGHNT and CDR2 YYREEE (reference sequence). V was pared by 4 bases and J by 5 bases, with 18 bases between. The CDR3 DNA is TGTGCCAGCAGCAGCGCCCCAGGGGATCAGACCGGGGAGCTGTTTTTT. Its translation: CASSSAPGDQTGELFF. The variable domain in full, with the rest retrieved from reference TRBV5-4 and TRBJ2-2, is ETGVTQSPTHLIKTRGQQVTLRCSSQSGHNTVSWYQQALGQGPQFIFQYYREEENGRGNFPPRFSGLQFPNYSSELNVNALELDDSALYLCASSSAPGDQTGELFFGEGSRLTVL.

V and J are TRBV7-2 and TRBJ1-1, with a tentative D call TRBD1 (6 bases). With 1 base removed from V and 1 base from J, the gap between germline ends came to 10 bases. The CDR3 covers 15 residues. The germline CDR1 and CDR2 sequences are SGHTA and FQGNSA. The CDR3 nucleotides are TGTGCCAGCAGCTTAGGGACAGCCCGGAACACTGAAGCTTTCTTT. It is translated as CASSLGTARNTEAFF.

The chain has TRBV6-5 and TRBJ2-7; 7 bases map to TRBD2. Germline loops: CDR1 MNHEY, CDR2 SVGAGI. V dropped 0 bases and J dropped 6; count of bases not matched to a gene: 11. The CDR3 is 16 residues long. The CDR3 coding sequence is TGTGCCAGCAGTTACTCGATTGGCGGGAGCGGCCTCGAGCAGTACTTC. Translating it yields CASSYSIGGSGLEQYF.

This clone was detected a few times. J is TRBJ1-5 and V is TRBV30; D gene ambiguous. Germline V gives CDR1 GTSNPN, CDR2 SVGIG (reference sequence). V lost 2 bases, J lost 9 bases, and 11 bases lay in between. The CDR3 length is 12 residues. CDR3 nucleotide sequence: TGTGCCTGGAGTTCCCCTACGGGGCCCCAGCATTTT. This gives the protein CAWSSPTGPQHF.

The gene calls are TRBV2 and TRBJ2-7; 8 bases align to TRBD1. Germline CDR1 SNHLY, CDR2 FYNNEI. This CDR3 is 14 amino acids long. The V gene end was trimmed by 6 bases and the J gene end by 0 bases; junction bases not matched to a gene: 4. CDR3: CASRDRVSSYEQYF. CDR3 DNA sequence: TGTGCCAGCAGGGACAGGGTGAGCTCCTACGAGCAGTACTTC.

In its sample, this clone was seen a few times. V gene TRBV30 combines with J gene TRBJ2-3; 8 bases match TRBD2. This CDR3 is built from 15 residues. Germline loops: CDR1 GTSNPN, CDR2 SVGIG (reference sequence). Trimming removed 3 bases from V and 9 bases from J; junction bases left unmatched: 14. CDR3 bases: TGTGCCTGGAGCCCCCGTAGCGGGGACTGGATAACGCAGTATTTT. This sequence encodes CAWSPRSGDWITQYF.

The CDR3 protein is CASSLNSITDTQYF. In DNA form, the CDR3 reads TGTGCCAGCAGCTTGAACTCCATCACAGATACGCAGTATTTT. This rearrangement joins TRBV11-2 to TRBJ2-3; D unclear. The CDR3 contains 14 residues. V dropped 3 bases and J dropped 2 bases, with 9 bases sitting between them. Germline lookup yields CDR1 SGHAT and CDR2 FQNNGV.

The CDR3 DNA reads as TGCGCCAGCAGCTTGTCCCCCCCTCTCAATGAGCAGTTCTTC. This codes for CASSLSPPLNEQFF. The chain employs TRBV5-1 and TRBJ2-1; D call uncertain. The CDR3 has 14 amino acids. Per germline, CDR1 SGHRS and CDR2 YFSETQ. V was trimmed by 1 base and J by 6 bases, leaving 11 bases between them. Full variable domain (remainder filled in from reference TRBV5-1 and TRBJ2-1): KAGVTQTPRYLIKTRGQQVTLSCSPISGHRSVSWYQQTPGQGLQFLFEYFSETQRNKGNFPGRFSGRQFSNSRSEMNVSTLELGDSALYLCASSLSPPLNEQFFGPGTRLTVL.

The chain joins TRBV5-1 to TRBJ1-2; TRBD1 matches at 8 bases. J lost 4 bases, V lost 4 bases, and 9 bases had no gene match. Per the germline V gene, CDR1 is SGHRS and CDR2 is YFSETQ. CDR3 length: 15 amino acids. The CDR3 protein is CASSSGQGRGYGYTF. CDR3 coding DNA: TGCGCCAGCAGCAGTGGACAGGGCAGGGGCTATGGCTACACCTTC.

This clone was seen a single time. The chain combines TRBV28 with TRBJ2-4; tentatively, D is TRBD2 (5 bases). Germline CDR1 is MDHEN and CDR2 is SYDVKM. V was pared by 5 bases and J by 0 bases, with 11 bases between. The CDR3 totals 15 residues. CDR3 coding DNA: TGTGCCAGCAGTCGGATGGAGGCAGCCAAAAACATTCAGTACTTC. Its protein is CASSRMEAAKNIQYF. Together with reference TRBV28 and TRBJ2-4, the CDR3 gives the full variable domain: DVKVTQSSRYLVKRTGEKVFLECVQDMDHENMFWYRQDPGLGLRLIYFSYDVKMKEKGDIPEGYSVSREKKERFSLILESASTNQTSMYLCASSRMEAAKNIQYFGAGTRLSVL.